The T cell receptor beta chain described here comes from a study of beta chain features in type 1 diabetes. The isolated RNA, all of it, was reverse transcribed, so expressed TCRB transcripts were what got sequenced. The method was immunoSEQ multiplex PCR; TCRdb's version includes in-frame clones alone and lacks a portion of them. This sample has about 150,000 clones, with over 9.5% found just once. This CDR3 comprises 15 residues. Per the germline V gene, CDR1 is SGHTA and CDR2 is FQGNSA. The J segment lost 5 bases and the V segment lost 5 bases, leaving 6 bases of the junction unmatched. The sample taken for sequencing was naive CD4+ T cells from blood. The TCR was taken from a man aged 18 to 30 in good health. The rearrangement links TRBV7-2 to TRBJ1-4; the match to TRBD1 covers 9 bases. In DNA form, the CDR3 reads TGTGCCAGCAGCCTATACAGGGGGCCGAATGAAAAACTGTTTTTT. This translates into CASSLYRGPNEKLFF.